This is a list of T cell receptor beta chains from one sample in a study of spatial heterogeneity in lung cancer. TCRdb passed the 5' RACE reads through MiXCR, listing each CDR3 protein once. The table lists fewer than 15,000 distinct CDR3 sequences, 4.5% to 6% of them singletons. Sequences were derived from lung tumor tissue, sampled at surgery. The receptors were sampled from a female donor with early-stage non-small cell lung cancer. Each CDR3 is given with its conserved first and last residue. The D gene is left open where the match is weak. Rows may omit the clone size; those that give it use once, few, many or a size class.

TRBV20-1	NA	TRBJ1-1	many	TGCAGTGCTAGAGTGCGGAACACTGAAGCTTTCTTT	CSARVRNTEAFF
TRBV29-1	TRBD1	TRBJ1-2	NA	TGCAGCGTCAAAACCACAGGGGGCGTAGGAGATGGCTACACCTTC	CSVKTTGGVGDGYTF
TRBV27	TRBD1	TRBJ2-2	NA	TGTGCCAGCAGTTTATCGGGGACAGGGGGGATCGGGGAGCTGTTTTTT	CASSLSGTGGIGELFF
TRBV20-1	NA	TRBJ2-7	many	TGCAGTGCTAGACATACCTACGAGCAGTACTTC	CSARHTYEQYF
TRBV6-5	TRBD1	TRBJ1-2	many	TGTGCCAGCAGCCGTTACTGGGGGTCTCGACAGGGTTTTGGCTACACCTTC	CASSRYWGSRQGFGYTF
TRBV12-3/TRBV12-4	NA	TRBJ1-5	many	TGTGCCAGCAGTTTCGGGGGTAGCAATCAGCCCCAGCATTTT	CASSFGGSNQPQHF
TRBV13	NA	TRBJ2-7	many	TGTGCCAGCAGCTTAGCCCTCTACGAGCAGTACTTC	CASSLALYEQYF
TRBV10-2	NA	TRBJ2-7	NA	TGCGCCAGCAGTGAGTGGAGGGGTCACTACGAGCAGTACTTC	CASSEWRGHYEQYF
TRBV13	NA	TRBJ2-5	many	TGTGCCAGCAGCTTAAAGGTGTTGTGGGGGGCCGAAGAGACCCAGTACTTC	CASSLKVLWGAEETQYF
TRBV4-2	TRBD2	TRBJ2-3	medium-sized	TGTGCCAGCAGCGAAGCCTGGGGACTAGTGGAAGATACGCAGTATTTT	CASSEAWGLVEDTQYF
TRBV28	NA	TRBJ1-2	many	TGTGCCAGCAGTTTATTCGGCGGCAGAGGGTATGGCTACACCTTC	CASSLFGGRGYGYTF
TRBV12-3/TRBV12-4	TRBD1	TRBJ1-2	many	TGTGCCAGCAGTTTTGAGGGGGCCTATGGCTACACCTTC	CASSFEGAYGYTF
TRBV3-1	NA	TRBJ2-3	many	TGTGCCAGCCGGCGACTAGTGGAAGATACGCAGTATTTT	CASRRLVEDTQYF
TRBV12-5	NA	TRBJ2-5	many	TGTGCTAGTGCCCGCCTGAGGGGGACTTGGAAGACCCAGTACTTC	CASARLRGTWKTQYF
TRBV12-3/TRBV12-4	TRBD2	TRBJ2-1	many	TGTGCCAGCAGCCGGCAAGGCGGGGGGAATCCCCAGCAGTTCTTC	CASSRQGGGNPQQFF
TRBV7-9	NA	TRBJ2-5	many	TGTGCCAGCAGCTTTAGCCGGACCCTAGAGACCCAGTACTTC	CASSFSRTLETQYF
TRBV25-1	TRBD2	TRBJ2-1	NA	TGTGCCAGCAGAGGAAGCGGGGGGAAGGGCTACAATGAGCAGTTCTTC	CASRGSGGKGYNEQFF
TRBV20-1	NA	TRBJ1-6	many	TGCAGTGCTAGAGGAGAGACAGGCTATAATTCACCCCTCCACTTT	CSARGETGYNSPLHF
TRBV29-1	NA	TRBJ2-7	NA	TGCAGCGTCGAACTCGGTGGAAAAAAGTACTTC	CSVELGGKKYF
TRBV6-2/TRBV6-3	NA	TRBJ1-1	many	TGTGCCAGCAGTTACTCGCCGGGGAACACTGAAGCTTTCTTT	CASSYSPGNTEAFF
TRBV20-1	TRBD1	TRBJ1-6	many	TGCAGTGCTAGAGTCGGGCAGGGGGGTTCACCCCTCCACTTT	CSARVGQGGSPLHF
TRBV6-5	TRBD1	TRBJ2-7	NA	TGTGCCAGCAGTGGACCGGGACAGGCCATCTACGAGCAGTACTTC	CASSGPGQAIYEQYF